This T cell receptor beta chain was retrieved from a study of blood T cell repertoires in COVID-19. The wider study: Sites in the United States, Italy and Spain provided acute and convalescent COVID-19 samples. T cells, B-cell-depleted T cells, or PBMCs supplied cDNA or gDNA.

As handled by the study authors: Amplifying reference gene primers gave estimates of nucleated cell counts. Profiled with immunoSEQ multiplex PCR; TCRdb holds only in-frame clones, not every one. D and trimming were read from the DNA, whereas the V and J calls and clone size are those reported in that table. Among some 250,000 clones listed, roughly 86% were seen once. V lost 0 bases, J lost 10 bases, and 11 bases stayed unmatched. CDR3 length: 16 residues. Per germline, CDR1 SGHRS and CDR2 YFSETQ. Source material: peripheral blood. The genes are TRBV5-1 and TRBJ2-1; 9 bases map to TRBD2. The clonotype comes from a woman aged 25 to 39 who had recovered from COVID-19. The CDR3, as DNA: TGCGCCAGCAGCTTGGGGACTAGCGCCCCGACTCGGGAGCAGTTCTTC. It translates to CASSLGTSAPTREQFF.